A single sample gave rise to the 2 T cell receptor beta chains below, sequenced in a study of shared clonotypes between healthy human individuals (dated by TCRdb to 2018 to 2020). The method behind the library was the immunoSEQ multiplex PCR assay. Held by TCRdb, this immuneACCESS table contains in-frame sequences only and omits some clones. Under half of the omission traces to an unresolved V gene where checked; the cause of the rest is unknown. The sample table shows under 750,000 clones, and just under 75% are seen once. Approximately 1.7% of the sample goes to the ten largest clones. The sample taken for sequencing was memory CD4+ T cells sorted from blood. Per the publication, the cell subset or site label means: CD45RA-negative fraction. Receptor source: a woman in her thirties in good health.

The V gene is TRBV28, the J gene TRBJ1-2; no reliable D call. With 3 bases removed from V and 3 bases from J, the gap between germline ends came to 17 bases. The V gene's germline CDR1 is MDHEN and CDR2 SYDVKM. The length of the CDR3 is 16 residues. The DNA for the CDR3 is TGTGCCAGCAGTTTTATGTCTTGGGGTTATGACTATGGCTACACCTTC. It translates to CASSFMSWGYDYGYTF.

V and J are TRBV7-2 and TRBJ2-1, with TRBD2 matching 8 bases. J lost 4 bases, V lost 3 bases, and 5 bases had no gene match. The CDR3 contains 15 residues. The germline V gene has CDR1 SGHTA and CDR2 FQGNSA. The CDR3 reads CASSFVRGGYNEQFF. The CDR3 DNA reads as TGTGCCAGCAGCTTTGTTCGGGGGGGTTACAATGAGCAGTTCTTC.